Below are 29 T cell receptor beta chains sequenced from a single sample in a study of blood T cell repertoires in COVID-19. TCRdb's copy holds only in-frame clones and misses some; the assay was immunoSEQ multiplex PCR. The top ten hold 0.88% of the sample, which has roughly 200,000 clones, just under 90% seen once. Sample: peripheral blood. The receptors were gathered from a woman aged 18 to 35 who had recovered from COVID-19.

The V gene is TRBV7-2, the J gene TRBJ2-7; 9 positions match TRBD2. Germline CDR1 is SGHTA and CDR2 is FQGNSA. The CDR3 spans 14 residues. The V gene end was trimmed by 5 bases and the J gene end by 6 bases; junction bases not matched to a gene: 8. The CDR3 is CASSRGLAPIEQYV. CDR3 coding DNA: TGTGCCAGCAGCCGCGGACTAGCGCCAATCGAGCAGTACGTC.

A remark on this clone: Other DNA sequences in the same sample also yield this CDR3. The chain's CDR3 is CASSLGGTSTDTQYF. The CDR3 DNA is TGTGCCAGCAGCCTGGGTGGGACTAGCACAGATACGCAGTATTTT. The J gene is TRBJ2-3, the V gene TRBV7-2; D may be TRBD2 (6 bases). Germline V gene sequence: CDR1 SGHTA, CDR2 FQGNSA. Trimming cost V 5 bases and J 0 bases, with 12 bases left between them. CDR3 size: 15 residues.

The chain employs TRBV2 and TRBJ1-5, with D possibly matching TRBD1 (6 bases). CDR3 length: 13 amino acids. CDR1 is SNHLY and CDR2 is FYNNEI in the germline V gene. Between the trimmed V and J ends, which lost 7 bases and 1 base, there was a span of 8 bases. CDR3 nucleotide sequence: TGTGCCAGCAACAGGGCGAGCAATCAGCCCCAGCATTTT. It yields the protein CASNRASNQPQHF. Drawing the rest from reference TRBV2 and TRBJ1-5, the complete variable domain is EPEVTQTPSHQVTQMGQEVILRCVPISNHLYFYWYRQILGQKVEFLVSFYNNEISEKSEIFDDQFSVERPDGSNFTLKIRSTKLEDSAMYFCASNRASNQPQHFGDGTRLSIL.

This chain joins TRBV29-1 and TRBJ1-2, with 7 bases that match TRBD1. The CDR3 has 18 residues. J gave up 0 bases and V 6 bases, and 19 bases lay outside the gene matches. Germline lookup yields CDR1 SQVTM and CDR2 ANQGSEA. The CDR3: CSVRGESEWDRANYGYTF. In nucleotides, the CDR3 is TGCAGCGTCCGAGGAGAAAGCGAGTGGGACAGAGCTAACTATGGCTACACCTTC. Combining the CDR3 with reference TRBV29-1 and TRBJ1-2 gives the whole variable domain SAVISQKPSRDICQRGTSLTIQCQVDSQVTMMFWYRQQPGQSLTLIATANQGSEATYESGFVIDKFPISRPNLTFSTLTVSNMSPEDSSIYLCSVRGESEWDRANYGYTFGSGTRLTVV.

The chain links TRBV15 to TRBJ1-5, with D perhaps TRBD1 (5 bases). CDR1 and CDR2 (germline): LNHNV, YYDKDF (reference sequence). The CDR3 extends over 14 amino acids. Trimming took off 6 bases at V and 4 bases at J, with 13 bases between the two ends. The CDR3 DNA reads TGTGCCACCAGATCGGGGGTTCTAAATCAGCCCCAGCATTTT. Its translation is CATRSGVLNQPQHF.

This clone appeared a single time. This chain links TRBV29-1 with TRBJ2-5; 10 nucleotides align to TRBD2. V trimming: 7 bases; J trimming: 3 bases; junction bases outside the gene matches: 11. Germline V gene lookup returns CDR1 SQVTM and CDR2 ANQGSEA. This CDR3 is built from 15 residues. The CDR3 loop is CSGGPGLAGEETQYF. DNA for the CDR3: TGCAGCGGGGGGCCGGGCCTAGCGGGAGAAGAGACCCAGTACTTC.

The V call is TRBV19, the J call TRBJ2-7, with a tentative D call TRBD2 (5 bases). There are 13 residues in the CDR3. V lost 2 bases to trimming and J lost 7 bases, with 12 bases between them. The germline V gene has CDR1 LNHDA and CDR2 SQIVND (reference sequence). CDR3: CASSITLRGEQYF. CDR3 coding DNA: TGTGCCAGTAGTATAACGCTCAGAGGGGAGCAGTACTTC.

The chain employs TRBV28 and TRBJ1-2; perhaps TRBD1 as D (5 bases). CDR3 length: 14 residues. The V gene's germline CDR1 is MDHEN and CDR2 SYDVKM. Trimming took off 6 bases at V and 1 base at J, with 12 bases between the two ends. CDR3 nucleotides: TGTGCCAGCAGAGACAGTACCTATAACTATGGCTACACCTTC. Protein: CASRDSTYNYGYTF.

CDR3 DNA: TGTGCCAGCAGCGTAGTAGGGACTAGCGGGAGTACGGCTTCTGGCGGGGAGCTGTTTTTT. Translated: CASSVVGTSGSTASGGELFF. The chain couples TRBV9 to TRBJ2-2; 14 bases line up with TRBD2. CDR1 SGDLS and CDR2 YYNGEE come from the germline V gene. The CDR3 length is 20 residues. V shed 0 bases, J shed 7 bases, and the junction held 14 bases outside the gene matches. Full variable domain (rest looked up from reference TRBV9 and TRBJ2-2): DSGVTQTPKHLITATGQRVTLRCSPRSGDLSVYWYQQSLDQGLQFLIQYYNGEERAKGNILERFSAQQFPDLHSELNLSSLELGDSALYFCASSVVGTSGSTASGGELFFGEGSRLTVL.

This clone occurred a few times. The chain joins TRBV10-1 to TRBJ1-5, with a possible D match to TRBD1 (6 bases). CDR1 is WNHNN and CDR2 is SYGVQD in the germline V gene (reference sequence). V shed 5 bases and J shed 11 bases, with 10 bases lying between them. This CDR3 is built from 11 residues. The CDR3 DNA is TGCGCCAGCAGTAGGGGGGGGGCCCAGCATTTT. Translating it yields CASSRGGAQHF.

V is TRBV9 and J is TRBJ1-4; 9 bases line up with TRBD1. J gave up 7 bases and V 0 bases, and 4 bases lay outside the gene matches. Per the germline V gene, CDR1 is SGDLS and CDR2 is YYNGEE. This CDR3 comprises 15 residues. CDR3 protein: CASSVVTGGTEKLFF. The CDR3 DNA reads as TGTGCCAGCAGCGTAGTTACAGGGGGCACTGAAAAACTGTTTTTT.

CDR3 DNA: TGTGCCAGCAGCAGACAGGGGGCAGGATCGGATGGCTACACCTTC. It encodes CASSRQGAGSDGYTF. This sequence joins TRBV2 and TRBJ1-2, with 10 bases fitting TRBD1. Germline loops: CDR1 SNHLY, CDR2 FYNNEI. The CDR3 is 15 amino acids. J gave up 6 bases and V 6 bases, and 10 bases lay outside the gene matches.

J is TRBJ1-4 and V is TRBV3-1 (or the pseudogene TRBV3-2); TRBD1 matches 9 bases. The CDR3 runs 16 residues. V lost 3 bases to trimming and J lost 0 bases; unmatched junction nucleotides: 2. The germline V gene encodes CDR1 LGHDT and CDR2 YNNKEL (reference sequence). The CDR3 DNA sequence: TGTGCCAGCAGCCACCGGGACAGGGCAACTAATGAAAAACTGTTTTTT. This encodes CASSHRDRATNEKLFF.

This clone was seen just once. V gene TRBV11-1 combines with J gene TRBJ2-4, with 8 positions matching TRBD1. Per the germline V gene, CDR1 is SGHAT and CDR2 is FQDESV (reference sequence). This CDR3 comprises 16 residues. The V segment lost 5 bases and the J segment 2 bases; nucleotides outside the gene matches: 8. CDR3 DNA sequence: TGTGCCAGCAGCCCCGGATGGACAGGGCCCAAAAACATTCAGTACTTC. It encodes CASSPGWTGPKNIQYF.

The J gene is TRBJ2-1, the V gene TRBV11-3; 8 positions match TRBD2. CDR3 size: 15 residues. The V segment lost 3 bases and the J segment 4 bases; nucleotides outside the gene matches: 5. The germline gives CDR1 SGHNT, CDR2 YENEEA. The CDR3, as DNA: TGTGCCAGCAGCTTCGGGGGACTAGGGTACAATGAGCAGTTCTTC. Translating gives CASSFGGLGYNEQFF.

In its sample, this clone was seen a few times. The chain links TRBV10-3 to TRBJ1-3, with D hard to call. The CDR3 has 15 residues. The germline V gene encodes CDR1 ENHRY and CDR2 SYGVKD. Trimming pared 8 bases from V and 2 bases from J, leaving 16 bases between. The CDR3 nucleotides read TGTGCCATCCGGGAGACCTACTTAGCTGGAAACACCATATATTTT. Translation gives CAIRETYLAGNTIYF.

The V and J genes are TRBV4-3 and TRBJ1-2; D unresolved. This CDR3 contains 13 residues. The germline V gene encodes CDR1 LGHNA and CDR2 YSLEER. V was pared by 0 bases and J by 7 bases, with 9 bases between. CDR3 sequence: CASSQDGGGGYTF. CDR3 DNA: TGCGCCAGCAGCCAAGATGGAGGAGGTGGCTACACCTTC.

This rearrangement joins TRBV2 to TRBJ2-1; no clear D. Trimming left V 3 bases short and J 5 bases short, with 11 bases between. Germline CDR1 is SNHLY and CDR2 is FYNNEI. The CDR3 consists of 14 residues. The CDR3 here is CASSERSSHNEQFF. CDR3 nucleotides: TGTGCCAGCAGTGAGAGGAGTAGCCACAATGAGCAGTTCTTC. Complete variable domain (other parts from reference TRBV2 and TRBJ2-1): EPEVTQTPSHQVTQMGQEVILRCVPISNHLYFYWYRQILGQKVEFLVSFYNNEISEKSEIFDDQFSVERPDGSNFTLKIRSTKLEDSAMYFCASSERSSHNEQFFGPGTRLTVL.

The chain employs TRBV11-2 and TRBJ2-7; D ambiguous. Germline V CDR1 and CDR2: SGHAT, FQNNGV. The CDR3 spans 12 residues. The V end lost 1 base, the J end lost 6 bases, and 7 bases lay between the germline ends. CDR3 nucleotides: TGTGCCAGCAGCTTAGGGGCCTCCGAGCAGTACGTC. Amino acids: CASSLGASEQYV.

The rearrangement links TRBV4-1 to TRBJ1-5; 7 bases agree with TRBD1. With 0 bases clipped from V and 4 bases from J, the junction kept 12 bases outside the gene matches. This CDR3 spans 18 amino acids. Germline loops: CDR1 MGHRA, CDR2 YSYEKL. The CDR3 sequence: CASSQDVGQISPNQPQHF. CDR3 DNA sequence: TGCGCCAGCAGCCAAGATGTGGGACAGATCTCTCCGAATCAGCCCCAGCATTTT.

The chain couples TRBV27 to TRBJ2-1; D is uncertain. Germline V gene data show CDR1 as MNHEY and CDR2 as SMNVEV (reference sequence). The CDR3 has 14 residues. Trimming left V 6 bases short and J 7 bases short, with 16 bases between. This CDR3 reads CASRPGPAGNEQFF. The CDR3 DNA sequence: TGTGCCAGCAGACCGGGTCCCGCTGGAAATGAGCAGTTCTTC.

The V gene is TRBV24-1, the J gene TRBJ1-2; TRBD1 aligns across 7 bases. J was trimmed by 4 bases and V by 3 bases; bases with no gene match: 4. The CDR3 runs 14 residues. CDR1 is KGHDR and CDR2 is SFDVKD in the germline V gene. This CDR3 is CATSDPGQFYGYTF. Written as DNA, the CDR3 is TGTGCCACCAGTGATCCGGGACAGTTCTATGGCTACACCTTC.

This clone was seen just once. The chain uses TRBV25-1 and TRBJ1-5; tentative D call: TRBD1 (5 bases). The CDR3 consists of 14 residues. The germline V and J ends were trimmed by 1 base and 8 bases, with 12 bases remaining between them. Per the germline V gene, CDR1 is MGHDK and CDR2 is SYGVNS. This CDR3 reads CASSESGRAEPQHF. The DNA for the CDR3 is TGTGCCAGCAGTGAATCCGGCAGGGCAGAGCCCCAGCATTTT. Combining the CDR3 with reference TRBV25-1 and TRBJ1-5 gives the whole variable domain EADIYQTPRYLVIGTGKKITLECSQTMGHDKMYWYQQDPGMELHLIHYSYGVNSTEKGDLSSESTVSRIRTEHFPLTLESARPSHTSQYLCASSESGRAEPQHFGDGTRLSIL.

The chain has TRBV6-4 and TRBJ2-3; unclear D gene. CDR3 size: 15 residues. Germline CDR1 and CDR2: MRHNA and SNTAGT. V was shortened by 0 bases and J by 0 bases, with 7 bases between the two germline ends. CDR3 region: CASSDSPGSTDTQYF. In DNA form, the CDR3 reads TGTGCCAGCAGTGACTCTCCAGGTAGCACAGATACGCAGTATTTT.

The chain combines TRBV19 with TRBJ2-4; 9 positions agree with TRBD2. With 7 bases clipped from V and 1 base from J, the junction kept 11 bases outside the gene matches. The CDR3 loop spans 17 amino acids. CDR1 is LNHDA and CDR2 is SQIVND in the germline V gene (reference sequence). The CDR3 here is CASKTGGRGHAKNIQYF. In nucleotides, the CDR3 is TGTGCCAGTAAAACGGGCGGGAGGGGACACGCCAAAAACATTCAGTACTTC. The full variable domain, in which reference TRBV19 and TRBJ2-4 provide the parts outside the CDR3, is DGGITQSPKYLFRKEGQNVTLSCEQNLNHDAMYWYRQDPGQGLRLIYYSQIVNDFQKGDIAEGYSVSREKKESFPLTVTSAQKNPTAFYLCASKTGGRGHAKNIQYFGAGTRLSVL.

This rearrangement joins TRBV5-1 to TRBJ1-4; the D is unclear. Germline V gives CDR1 SGHRS, CDR2 YFSETQ. V lost 0 bases and J 4 bases, leaving 10 bases between the germline ends. The CDR3 consists of 15 residues. For the CDR3, the DNA is TGCGCCAGCAGCTTGGCCCCGGAGTTTAATGAAAAACTGTTTTTT. Its translation is CASSLAPEFNEKLFF.

V and J are TRBV12-5 and TRBJ2-5; D is possibly TRBD2 (5 bases). The CDR3 covers 14 residues. Trimming pared 6 bases from V and 4 bases from J, leaving 15 bases between. The V gene's germline CDR1 is LGHNT and CDR2 FRNRAP. The CDR3 nucleotides read TGTGCTAGTGGCCGAGGGATACGGGGAGAGACCCAGTACTTC. It yields the protein CASGRGIRGETQYF.

The V and J genes are TRBV7-2 and TRBJ2-5, with D tentatively TRBD2 (5 bases). V was cut by 2 bases and J by 3 bases, with 13 bases left in between. This CDR3 spans 15 amino acids. Germline CDR1 is SGHTA and CDR2 is FQGNSA. Here the CDR3 reads CASSLLPGNEETQYF. In DNA form, the CDR3 reads TGTGCCAGCAGCTTACTACCGGGGAACGAAGAGACCCAGTACTTC.

V usage is TRBV27 and J usage is TRBJ2-1; maybe TRBD1 (6 bases). CDR1 and CDR2 (germline): MNHEY, SMNVEV (reference sequence). CDR3 length: 12 amino acids. Trimming cost V 5 bases and J 8 bases, with 10 bases left between them. In DNA form, the CDR3 reads TGTGCCAGCAGTCTAGGGGGTTATGAGCAGTTCTTC. It yields the protein CASSLGGYEQFF.